These 9 T cell receptor beta chains originate from one sample sequenced in a study of T cell repertoires in ileal Crohn's disease. Repertoires were generated with immunoSEQ multiplex PCR, while TCRdb's copy carries only in-frame clones and drops some. The sample lists tens of thousands of clones, about 81% occurring once. Input material: ileal tissue. These receptors all stem from an adult with Crohn's disease.

The chain joins TRBV29-1 to TRBJ2-3; possibly TRBD2 for D (5 bases). The CDR3 totals 15 residues. Germline V gene lookup returns CDR1 SQVTM and CDR2 ANQGSEA. Trimming removed 0 bases from V and 1 base from J, with 11 bases in between. CDR3 nucleotide sequence: TGCAGCGTTGAAGATCAAGGACTTGGCACAGATACGCAGTATTTT. It yields the protein CSVEDQGLGTDTQYF.

The rearrangement links TRBV6-8 to TRBJ1-5, with D maybe TRBD1 (5 bases). The CDR3 is 16 residues long. Trimming pared 0 bases from V and 2 bases from J, leaving 11 bases between. Germline assignment: CDR1 MNHGY and CDR2 SAAAGT. The CDR3 region is CASSYSEGPGNQPQHF. The CDR3 DNA reads as TGTGCCAGCAGTTACTCGGAGGGACCGGGCAATCAGCCCCAGCATTTT.

This sequence joins TRBV6-6 and TRBJ1-6, with D maybe TRBD1 (6 bases). Germline V gene sequence: CDR1 MNHNY, CDR2 SVGAGI (reference sequence). This CDR3 contains 12 residues. The V end lost 5 bases, the J end lost 10 bases, and 9 bases lay between the germline ends. The CDR3 reads CASSTQGSPLHF. CDR3 in DNA: TGTGCCAGCAGTACGCAGGGGTCACCCCTCCACTTT.

V is TRBV4-2 and J is TRBJ2-7; the match to TRBD1 covers 10 bases. V lost 0 bases, J lost 3 bases, and 11 bases stayed unmatched. Germline CDR1 reads LGHNA; CDR2 reads YNFKEQ. The CDR3 loop spans 18 amino acids. Here the CDR3 DNA reads TGTGCCAGCAGCCAAGAGACAGGGGGCGCGATCCACTACTACGAGCAGTACTTC. Protein: CASSQETGGAIHYYEQYF.

The chain has TRBV6-1 and TRBJ2-7; 7 positions match TRBD1. This CDR3 has 14 amino acids. CDR1 is MNHNS, CDR2 SASEGT, per germline. The trim removed 6 bases at V and 4 bases at J, leaving 9 bases unmatched. The CDR3, as DNA: TGTGCCAGCAGCGCCGCCGGGACAGAATACGAGCAGTACTTC. Its translation: CASSAAGTEYEQYF.

The chain recombines TRBV19 with TRBJ2-7; 12 bases are a match to TRBD2. The germline V gene encodes CDR1 LNHDA and CDR2 SQIVND (reference sequence). The junction had 4 bases not matched to a gene; V was cut back by 3 bases and J by 1 base. This CDR3 is built from 16 residues. The DNA of the CDR3 is TGTGCCAGTAGTATCCGTACTAGCGGGGGGTCCTACGAGCAGTACTTC. Translated, it gives CASSIRTSGGSYEQYF.

The sample holds a few counts of this clone. The chain carries TRBV7-2 and TRBJ1-5; perhaps TRBD1 as D (5 bases). The germline V gene has CDR1 SGHTA and CDR2 FQGNSA. The CDR3 length is 16 residues. V lost 5 bases and J lost 3, with 17 bases in between. DNA for the CDR3: TGTGCCAGCAGCAATCGGGACTCAGGGTACAATCAGCCCCAGCATTTT. This sequence encodes CASSNRDSGYNQPQHF.

The J gene is TRBJ1-1, the V gene TRBV30; a weak D match, TRBD1 (5 bases). Germline CDR1 and CDR2: GTSNPN and SVGIG (reference sequence). Trimming took 0 bases from V and 2 from J, leaving 13 bases between them. The CDR3 has 15 amino acids. The CDR3 nucleotides read TGTGCCTGGAGTGTGCCTTGGACACCTAACACTGAAGCTTTCTTT. Its translation: CAWSVPWTPNTEAFF.

The gene calls are TRBV5-1 and TRBJ2-3; the match to TRBD2 covers 15 bases. CDR1 and CDR2 from the germline V gene are SGHRS and YFSETQ. V shed 4 bases and J 2 bases; nucleotides not matched to a gene: 5. The CDR3 is 17 amino acids. The CDR3 DNA reads TGCGCCAGCAGCCACGGGACTAGCGGGGGGTCCACAGATACGCAGTATTTT. It codes for CASSHGTSGGSTDTQYF.